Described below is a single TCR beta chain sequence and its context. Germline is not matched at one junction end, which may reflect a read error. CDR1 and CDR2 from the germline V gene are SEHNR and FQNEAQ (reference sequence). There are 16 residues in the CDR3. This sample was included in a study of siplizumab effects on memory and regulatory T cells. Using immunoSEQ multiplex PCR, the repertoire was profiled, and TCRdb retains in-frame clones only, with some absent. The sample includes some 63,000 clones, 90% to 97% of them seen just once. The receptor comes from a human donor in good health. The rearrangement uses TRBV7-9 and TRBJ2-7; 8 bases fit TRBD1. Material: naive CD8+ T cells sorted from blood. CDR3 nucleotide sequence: TGTGCCAGCAGCCCGACACAGGGGGACGGTTCCTACGGGCAGTACTTC. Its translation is CASSPTQGDGSYGQYF.